One and the same sample provided the 17 T cell receptor beta chains below, sequenced in a study of blood T cell repertoires in COVID-19. This table comes from immunoSEQ multiplex PCR, and its TCRdb copy is limited to in-frame clones, with some not included. Of about 140,000 clones in the sample, about nine tenths were seen once. Sequenced material: peripheral blood. These receptors came from a human donor with COVID-19, enrolled during active disease. The donor label of this sample is uncertain.

This chain links TRBV30 with TRBJ1-3; D perhaps matches TRBD1 (5 bases). Per the germline V gene, CDR1 is GTSNPN and CDR2 is SVGIG (reference sequence). V lost 8 bases and J 4 bases, leaving 18 bases between the germline ends. The CDR3 extends over 14 amino acids. In DNA form, the CDR3 reads TGTGCCGGGGGAGTGGGAGGGCTCGGAAACACCATATATTTT. Residues: CAGGVGGLGNTIYF.

The chain joins TRBV2 to TRBJ1-5; D gene ambiguous. The CDR3 totals 12 residues. V gave up 5 bases and J gave up 6 bases, with 8 bases separating them. Germline CDR1 and CDR2: SNHLY and FYNNEI. This chain's CDR3 is CASSLGFQPQHF. The CDR3 DNA is TGTGCCAGCAGTCTCGGGTTTCAGCCCCAGCATTTT.

The chain links TRBV29-1 to TRBJ1-4; no definite D call. V shed 7 bases and J shed 8 bases, with 17 bases lying between them. The germline CDR1 and CDR2 sequences are SQVTM and ANQGSEA. This CDR3 has 13 residues. The CDR3 DNA sequence: TGCAGCGCCGTTTTGAACCAAGAGGAAAAACTGTTTTTT. Protein product: CSAVLNQEEKLFF.

The chain has TRBV2 and TRBJ2-2, with D tentatively TRBD2 (5 bases). V lost 7 bases and J lost 6, with 15 bases in between. The CDR3 spans 14 residues. The germline gives CDR1 SNHLY, CDR2 FYNNEI. The CDR3 nucleotides read TGTGCCAGCACCACAACGGGGAATGCCGGGGAGCTGTTTTTT. This sequence encodes CASTTTGNAGELFF.

CDR3: CASSSDWSSYNEQFF. CDR3 in DNA: TGTGCCAGCAGTTCCGACTGGAGCTCCTACAATGAGCAGTTCTTC. The V call is TRBV28, the J call TRBJ2-1; no firm D call. CDR1 MDHEN and CDR2 SYDVKM come from the germline V gene. Trimming cost V 4 bases and J 0 bases, with 10 bases left between them. The CDR3 totals 15 residues.

This clone was counted a single time. The chain is built from TRBV6-6 and TRBJ1-1, with TRBD1 matching over 8 bases. V shed 2 bases, J shed 4 bases, and the junction held 6 bases outside the gene matches. The V gene's germline CDR1 is MNHNY and CDR2 SVGAGI (reference sequence). CDR3 length equals 15 residues. This chain's CDR3 is CASSYNRGEGTEAFF. The CDR3 DNA is TGTGCCAGCAGTTACAACAGGGGGGAAGGCACTGAAGCTTTCTTT.

This sequence joins TRBV7-3 and TRBJ2-1; D ambiguous. The CDR3 runs 14 residues. Between the trimmed V and J ends, which lost 5 bases and 7 bases, there was a span of 15 bases. The germline CDR1 and CDR2 sequences are SGHTA and FQGTGA. The CDR3 region has the DNA TGTGCCAGCAGCCCCACCCCTGAGTCAAATGAGCAGTTCTTC. This gives the protein CASSPTPESNEQFF.

The genes are TRBV7-8 and TRBJ1-2; 8 bases map to TRBD1. CDR1 and CDR2 from the germline V gene are SGHVS and FQNEAQ. CDR3 size: 14 residues. V dropped 0 bases and J dropped 4; count of bases not matched to a gene: 1. The CDR3 spells CASSLAGQGYGYTF. The CDR3 bases are TGTGCCAGCAGCTTAGCAGGACAGGGCTATGGCTACACCTTC. The full variable domain, its missing parts supplied by reference TRBV7-8 and TRBJ1-2, is GAGVSQSPRYKVAKRGQDVALRCDPISGHVSLFWYQQALGQGPEFLTYFQNEAQLDKSGLPSDRFFAERPEGSVSTLKIQRTQQEDSAVYLCASSLAGQGYGYTFGSGTRLTVV.

This rearrangement joins TRBV3-1 (or the pseudogene TRBV3-2) to TRBJ1-1; D is undetermined. The CDR3 has 14 amino acids. The ends were cut back, 3 bases at V and 4 bases at J, with 12 bases in the middle. The germline CDR1 and CDR2 sequences are LGHDT and YNNKEL (reference sequence). CDR3: CASSHGEAGTEAFF. DNA of the CDR3: TGTGCCAGCAGCCACGGAGAGGCGGGCACTGAAGCTTTCTTT.

The chain employs TRBV5-1 and TRBJ2-3, with 7 positions matching TRBD2. Germline V gene lookup returns CDR1 SGHRS and CDR2 YFSETQ. V shed 0 bases and J 1 base; nucleotides not matched to a gene: 5. This CDR3 region has 16 residues. CDR3: CASSLASLAGTDTQYF. DNA for the CDR3: TGCGCCAGCAGCTTGGCCAGTCTAGCGGGCACAGATACGCAGTATTTT.

The chain recombines TRBV28 with TRBJ2-3, with 7 bases matching TRBD2. The CDR3 spans 16 residues. CDR1 is MDHEN and CDR2 is SYDVKM in the germline V gene. V dropped 2 bases and J dropped 2; count of bases not matched to a gene: 7. CDR3 region: CASSLRPAGSTDTQYF. The CDR3 nucleotides read TGTGCCAGCAGTTTACGGCCAGCGGGGTCCACAGATACGCAGTATTTT.

This clone appeared a single time. J is TRBJ1-2 and V is TRBV6-5, with D perhaps TRBD1 (6 bases). The CDR3 consists of 13 residues. Germline loops: CDR1 MNHEY, CDR2 SVGAGI. The V gene lost 4 bases and the J gene lost 2 bases, with 8 bases spanning the gap. For the CDR3, the DNA is TGTGCCAGCAGTTTGGACAGAAACTATGGCTACACCTTC. It encodes CASSLDRNYGYTF.

The V call is TRBV5-6, the J call TRBJ1-2; D is undetermined. V gave up 4 bases and J gave up 5 bases, with 12 bases separating them. CDR1 is SGHDT and CDR2 is YYEEEE in the germline V gene. This CDR3 region has 13 residues. CDR3 region: CASSPGSRYGYTF. The CDR3 nucleotides are TGTGCCAGCAGCCCCGGGTCCCGTTATGGCTACACCTTC.

The rearrangement uses TRBV4-2 and TRBJ1-3; TRBD1 agrees at 10 bases. This CDR3 spans 16 amino acids. In germline, CDR1 is LGHNA, CDR2 YNFKEQ. V was clipped by 5 bases and J by 3 bases; unmatched bases: 7. In nucleotides, the CDR3 is TGTGCCAGCAGCAGTCCCGGGACAGGGGTTGGAAACACCATATATTTT. It is translated as CASSSPGTGVGNTIYF.

The chain couples TRBV4-1 to TRBJ2-5; 8 nucleotides agree with TRBD1. The germline V gene encodes CDR1 MGHRA and CDR2 YSYEKL. The V and J ends lost 2 bases and 1 base, in that order; junction bases with no gene match: 3. The length of the CDR3 is 15 residues. The DNA of the CDR3 is TGCGCCAGCAGCCAACAAGGACAGGGCCAAGAGACCCAGTACTTC. Protein sequence: CASSQQGQGQETQYF.

In its sample, this clone was seen once. V is TRBV7-9 and J is TRBJ2-1, with D perhaps TRBD2 (5 bases). Germline V gives CDR1 SEHNR, CDR2 FQNEAQ (reference sequence). V dropped 1 base and J dropped 6 bases, with 13 bases sitting between them. The CDR3 runs 15 residues. The CDR3: CASSLGSGGVNEQFF. The CDR3 DNA follows: TGTGCCAGCAGCTTAGGAAGCGGAGGCGTCAATGAGCAGTTCTTC.

The V and J genes are TRBV5-4 and TRBJ2-1; 10 bases are shared with TRBD1. The CDR3 sequence is 14 residues long. Per the germline V gene, CDR1 is SGHNT and CDR2 is YYREEE (reference sequence). The junction had 11 bases not matched to a gene; V was cut back by 9 bases and J by 8 bases. The CDR3 loop is CAITWTGGIDEQFF. CDR3 in DNA: TGTGCCATAACATGGACAGGGGGTATCGATGAGCAGTTCTTC.